This TCR beta chain was documented in a study of blood T cell repertoires in COVID-19. Turning to the study itself: Researchers got acute and convalescent COVID-19 samples from the United States, Italy and Spain. In each case, the material was cDNA or gDNA derived from T cells, B-cell-depleted T cells, or PBMCs.

The CDR3 covers 15 residues. CDR1 and CDR2 from the germline V gene are SGHVS and FQNEAQ. V lost 3 bases and J 6 bases, leaving 17 bases between the germline ends. Original handling: For nucleated cells, counts were estimated from reference gene primer amplification. The protocol was immunoSEQ multiplex PCR, while the TCRdb copy is restricted to in-frame clones and leaves out a portion. V and J calls and clone size follow that table, whereas D and trimming were derived from the DNA. The sample carries around 140,000 clones, approximately 90% recorded once. Specimen: peripheral blood. The genes are TRBV7-8 and TRBJ1-2, with TRBD1 as a possible D gene (6 bases). The receptor's source is a human donor in a cohort sampled during active COVID-19. The CDR3 DNA is TGTGCCAGCAGCTTCCGCGGACAGCTAATCGATGGCTACACCTTC. Translation gives CASSFRGQLIDGYTF.